This entry lists 7 T cell receptor beta chains sequenced from one sample in a study of blood T cells in healthy people across ages. The authors ran a second PCR of about 6 to 12 cycles using a sample-barcoded 5' primer and a J-beta primer mix. One entry per CDR3 protein, called by TCRdb with MiXCR from the 5' RACE reads. The sample records hundreds of thousands of distinct CDR3 sequences, roughly 50% being singletons. The sample consisted of blood. Receptors originate from a man between 35 and 55 years old in good health.

The V call is TRBV7-2, the J call TRBJ2-1, with 12 bases identical to TRBD2. This CDR3 spans 15 amino acids. Germline V gives CDR1 SGHTA, CDR2 FQGNSA. V dropped 6 bases and J dropped 7; count of bases not matched to a gene: 7. The CDR3 bases are TGTGCCAGCAGGGACCGACTAGCGGGAGTTAATGAGCAGTTCTTC. As protein: CASRDRLAGVNEQFF.

This clonotype was observed once. The chain is built from TRBV29-1 and TRBJ1-1; D gene unclear. The V gene's germline CDR1 is SQVTM and CDR2 ANQGSEA. This CDR3 is 10 amino acids long. Trimming left V 7 bases short and J 3 bases short, with 6 bases between. In DNA form, the CDR3 reads TGCAGCGCCGCCCACACTGAAGCTTTCTTT. This translates into CSAAHTEAFF.

The J gene is TRBJ1-4, the V gene TRBV10-3, with a tentative D call TRBD1 (6 bases). Germline values: CDR1 ENHRY, CDR2 SYGVKD. Trimming removed 11 bases at V and 3 bases at J, with 19 bases between. This CDR3 has 15 amino acids. The CDR3 reads CAASRRGDSNEKLFF. DNA of the CDR3: TGTGCCGCCAGCCGGAGGGGGGACTCTAATGAAAAACTGTTTTTT.

The chain combines TRBV12-3 or TRBV12-4 with TRBJ2-1, with TRBD2 identical over 7 bases. J gave up 7 bases and V 0 bases, and 6 bases lay outside the gene matches. The CDR3 spans 15 residues. CDR3 DNA: TGTGCCAGCAGTTTAGCGGGAGGGCCAGAGAATGAGCAGTTCTTC. It yields the protein CASSLAGGPENEQFF.

The rearrangement links TRBV18 to TRBJ2-7, with 8 bases matching TRBD1. Germline assignment: CDR1 KGHSH and CDR2 LQKENI. The CDR3 length is 14 residues. V shed 2 bases, J shed 7 bases, and the junction held 7 bases outside the gene matches. The CDR3 loop is CASSPARTGKEQYF. CDR3 DNA: TGTGCCAGCTCACCAGCCCGGACAGGGAAGGAGCAGTACTTC.

The rearrangement links TRBV20-1 to TRBJ1-1, with 7 nucleotides matching TRBD1. This CDR3 has 14 amino acids. Trimming cost V 6 bases and J 3 bases; bases outside gene matches: 10. Germline lookup yields CDR1 DFQATT and CDR2 SNEGSKA (reference sequence). The CDR3 is CSAHQQGGYTEAFF. CDR3 bases: TGCAGTGCACACCAGCAGGGGGGGTACACTGAAGCTTTCTTT.

The chain has TRBV4-1 and TRBJ1-2, with 7 bases identical to TRBD1. Germline loops: CDR1 MGHRA, CDR2 YSYEKL. The CDR3 consists of 15 residues. V was pared by 7 bases and J by 8 bases, with 16 bases of the junction left unmatched. CDR3 DNA sequence: TGCGCCAGCACCTACAAACGCGGGACAGTAGACGGCTACACCTTC. As protein: CASTYKRGTVDGYTF.